The 5 T cell receptor beta chains below were found in one sample sequenced in a study of blood T cell repertoires in COVID-19. Assay: immunoSEQ multiplex PCR; the TCRdb copy retains only in-frame clones and omits some. The table shows under 75,000 clones, with 72% occurring only once. Material: peripheral blood. These receptors all stem from a woman between 70 and 85 years old with COVID-19, enrolled during active disease.

The gene calls are TRBV6-5 and TRBJ2-1, with 7 positions matching TRBD1. V shed 5 bases and J 6 bases; nucleotides not matched to a gene: 7. This CDR3 spans 14 amino acids. Germline V lookup: CDR1 MNHEY, CDR2 SVGAGI. In nucleotides, the CDR3 is TGTGCCAGCAGTCCTCTGACAGGGCGCAATGAGCAGTTCTTC. It specifies CASSPLTGRNEQFF.

In DNA, the CDR3 is TGTGCCAGCAGTTTGGCAGGGATCGGCTACACCTTC. It translates to CASSLAGIGYTF. This chain uses TRBV12-3 or TRBV12-4 with TRBJ1-2, with D maybe TRBD1 (5 bases). This CDR3 region has 12 residues. Trimming cost V 3 bases and J 8 bases, with 10 bases left between them.

The CDR3 loop is CASSQRTGSSYNEQFF. The CDR3 DNA reads as TGTGCCAGCAGCCAGCGGACAGGGAGCTCCTACAATGAGCAGTTCTTC. This sequence joins TRBV14 and TRBJ2-1, with 8 bases aligning to TRBD1. Germline V CDR1 and CDR2: SGHDN, FVKESK. The CDR3 runs to 16 residues. J lost 0 bases, V lost 3 bases, and 4 bases had no gene match. Based on the CDR3 plus reference TRBV14 and TRBJ2-1, the full variable domain is EAGVTQFPSHSVIEKGQTVTLRCDPISGHDNLYWYRRVMGKEIKFLLHFVKESKQDESGMPNNRFLAERTGGTYSTLKVQPAELEDSGVYFCASSQRTGSSYNEQFFGPGTRLTVL.

This chain joins TRBV2 and TRBJ2-1; 16 bases match TRBD2. The CDR3 runs 16 residues. The trim removed 6 bases at V and 8 bases at J, leaving 7 bases unmatched. Germline CDR1 and CDR2: SNHLY and FYNNEI. The CDR3 sequence: CASRAGTSGGAHEQFF. Written as DNA, the CDR3 is TGTGCCAGCAGGGCCGGGACTAGCGGGGGGGCCCATGAGCAGTTCTTC.

The rearrangement joins TRBV19 to TRBJ1-2, with TRBD1 matching over 7 bases. CDR3 length equals 13 residues. The J segment lost 2 bases and the V segment lost 7 bases, leaving 4 bases of the junction unmatched. Germline V CDR1 and CDR2: LNHDA, SQIVND (reference sequence). The CDR3 DNA sequence: TGTGCCAGTACCCGGGACAGCAACTATGGCTACACCTTC. This sequence encodes CASTRDSNYGYTF.